A selection of T cell receptor beta chains follows, all from one sample in a study of T cell changes during pregnancy in multiple sclerosis. Clones were read by immunoSEQ multiplex PCR, and TCRdb kept only the in-frame ones, dropping some. The data show some 28,000 clones, with about 89% seen just once and less than 9% held by the top ten. The starting material was CD8+ T cells from peripheral blood mononuclear cells, obtained before pregnancy. The origin of the receptors is a female donor with multiple sclerosis, enrolled in a pregnancy study. CDR3s include the opening cysteine and the closing phenylalanine or tryptophan. D genes are given only for firm matches. Rows give clone size only sometimes, using once, few, many, or a class for an expanded clone.

D,size,V,J,CDR3,DNA
TRBD1,-,TRBV15,TRBJ2-1,CATSKPRQGYNEQFF,TGTGCCACCAGCAAGCCCCGACAGGGCTACAATGAGCAGTTCTTC
-,-,TRBV9,TRBJ2-3,CASSVGGADTQYF,TGTGCCAGCAGCGTAGGGGGGGCAGATACGCAGTATTTT
TRBD1,-,TRBV10-3,TRBJ2-7,CAISGTGNYEQYF,TGTGCCATCTCTGGGACAGGGAATTACGAGCAGTACTTC
TRBD1,-,TRBV14,TRBJ2-7,CASSHAGTDLSYEQYF,TGTGCCAGCAGCCACGCCGGGACAGACCTCTCCTACGAGCAGTACTTC
TRBD2,-,TRBV7-2,TRBJ2-7,CASSLLSGGPSYEQYF,TGTGCCAGCAGCTTACTGAGCGGGGGTCCCTCCTACGAGCAGTACTTC
-,-,TRBV7-8,TRBJ1-5,CASSLVPGSNQPQHF,TGTGCCAGCAGCTTAGTGCCGGGGAGCAATCAGCCCCAGCATTTT
TRBD2,few,TRBV2,TRBJ2-3,CASSKGSGGAGDTQYF,TGTGCCAGCAGTAAGGGTAGCGGGGGGGCCGGAGATACGCAGTATTTT
-,-,TRBV4-3,TRBJ1-4,CASSQGEGIREKLFF,TGCGCCAGCAGCCAAGGGGAGGGCATTCGGGAAAAACTGTTTTTT
TRBD2,-,TRBV14,TRBJ2-7,CASSQDRASGGFVSYEQYF,TGTGCCAGCAGCCAAGATAGGGCTAGCGGGGGTTTCGTCTCCTACGAGCAGTACTTC
TRBD1,-,TRBV7-9,TRBJ1-4,CASSLGTGRANEKLFF,TGTGCCAGCAGCTTGGGGACAGGTCGGGCTAATGAAAAACTGTTTTTT
-,-,TRBV6-6,TRBJ1-2,CASSFGGYYGYTF,TGTGCCAGCAGTTTCGGGGGGTACTATGGCTACACCTTC
TRBD1,-,TRBV19,TRBJ1-5,CASMDRLSNQPQHF,TGTGCCAGTATGGACAGGCTGAGCAATCAGCCCCAGCATTTT
TRBD1,-,TRBV5-8,TRBJ1-5,CASSKGQISNQPQHF,TGTGCCAGCAGCAAGGGACAGATTAGCAATCAGCCCCAGCATTTT
TRBD2,-,TRBV7-9,TRBJ2-5,CASSLLAGEQETQYF,TGTGCCAGCAGCTTACTAGCGGGGGAACAAGAGACCCAGTACTTC
TRBD1,-,TRBV4-3,TRBJ2-7,CASSQDWPEDRGSEQYF,TGCGCCAGCAGCCAAGATTGGCCAGAGGACAGGGGGTCCGAGCAGTACTTC
-,-,TRBV7-9,TRBJ2-7,CASSTAGEQYF,TGTGCCAGCAGCACGGCGGGGGAGCAGTACTTC
TRBD1,-,TRBV27,TRBJ1-2,CASSLDRGHGYTF,TGTGCCAGCAGTTTGGACAGGGGGCATGGCTACACCTTC
TRBD2,medium-sized,TRBV6-4,TRBJ2-3,CASSDSSGGADTQYF,TGTGCCAGCAGTGACTCGAGCGGGGGGGCCGATACGCAGTATTTT
TRBD1,-,TRBV30,TRBJ1-1,CAWNLGQVNTEAFF,TGTGCCTGGAACCTGGGACAGGTGAACACTGAAGCTTTCTTT
TRBD2,-,TRBV5-5,TRBJ2-5,CASSPRLAGGYQETQYF,TGTGCCAGCAGCCCTAGACTAGCGGGGGGTTATCAAGAGACCCAGTACTTC
TRBD1,once,TRBV4-3,TRBJ1-1,CASSGRTGGEGGGEAFF,TGCGCCAGCAGCGGCCGGACAGGGGGCGAAGGTGGAGGCGAGGCTTTCTTT
TRBD2,-,TRBV10-1,TRBJ2-1,CASSGSTSGGPNEQFF,TGCGCCAGCAGTGGATCGACTAGCGGGGGCCCCAATGAGCAGTTCTTC
TRBD2,few,TRBV4-2,TRBJ2-1,CASSQEAGGPDEQFF,TGTGCCAGCAGCCAAGAAGCGGGGGGGCCGGATGAGCAGTTCTTC
-,-,TRBV27,TRBJ2-5,CASSFFPGEETQYF,TGTGCCAGCAGTTTCTTTCCCGGGGAAGAGACCCAGTACTTC
-,-,TRBV19,TRBJ1-6,CASSIDPGLAALHF,TGTGCCAGTAGTATAGATCCGGGTTTGGCGGCCCTCCACTTT
TRBD2,-,TRBV28,TRBJ2-1,CASSLGSPGGPSYNEQFF,TGTGCCAGCAGTTTAGGGTCCCCGGGGGGGCCTTCCTACAATGAGCAGTTCTTC
-,-,TRBV7-9,TRBJ2-7,CASSQTRSYEQYF,TGTGCCAGCAGCCAAACTAGGTCCTACGAGCAGTACTTC
TRBD2,-,TRBV5-4,TRBJ2-3,CASSFSGGAGDTQYF,TGTGCCAGCAGCTTCAGCGGGGGGGCAGGGGATACGCAGTATTTT
TRBD1,-,TRBV11-2,TRBJ1-6,CASNPTGGDNSPLHF,TGTGCCAGCAACCCTACAGGGGGCGACAATTCACCCCTCCACTTT
-,-,TRBV19,TRBJ2-2,CASSANRDMYTGELFF,TGTGCCAGTAGTGCAAACCGGGACATGTACACCGGGGAGCTGTTTTTT
TRBD1,-,TRBV27,TRBJ1-5,CASSLLGQGAQPQHF,TGTGCCAGCAGTTTATTGGGACAGGGGGCTCAGCCCCAGCATTTT
TRBD2,-,TRBV9,TRBJ2-7,CASSPSRGGSYEQYF,TGTGCCAGCAGCCCATCTCGGGGGGGGAGCTACGAGCAGTACTTC
-,-,TRBV7-6,TRBJ2-1,CASSLQGGSYNEQFF,TGTGCCAGCAGCTTACAGGGGGGATCCTACAATGAGCAGTTCTTC
-,-,TRBV27,TRBJ2-7,CASRPGLGFYEQYF,TGTGCCAGCAGGCCGGGGTTGGGGTTCTACGAGCAGTACTTC
TRBD1,once,TRBV19,TRBJ2-1,CASSINPGGRYNEQFF,TGTGCCAGTAGTATCAACCCAGGGGGTCGGTACAATGAGCAGTTCTTC
TRBD2,-,TRBV9,TRBJ2-5,CASSVGATSGGAETQYF,TGTGCCAGCAGCGTAGGGGCGACTAGCGGGGGGGCCGAGACCCAGTACTTC
TRBD1,-,TRBV5-6,TRBJ2-5,CASSLTGEETQYF,TGTGCCAGCAGTTTGACAGGGGAAGAGACCCAGTACTTC
TRBD1,-,TRBV6-1,TRBJ1-3,CASSEQPGQPGNTIYF,TGTGCCAGCAGTGAACAACCGGGACAGCCTGGAAACACCATATATTTT
TRBD2,-,TRBV19,TRBJ2-3,CASSTRIAGGQTDTQYF,TGTGCCAGTAGTACAAGAATAGCGGGGGGGCAGACAGATACGCAGTATTTT
-,-,TRBV7-3,TRBJ1-1,CASSFIRVPGEAFF,TGTGCCAGCAGCTTTATAAGGGTACCAGGGGAAGCTTTCTTT
-,-,TRBV19,TRBJ2-1,CASSMSGRYNEQFF,TGTGCCAGTAGTATGTCAGGCCGATACAATGAGCAGTTCTTC
-,-,TRBV29-1,TRBJ2-2,CSACTDNTGELFF,TGCAGCGCCTGTACTGATAACACCGGGGAGCTGTTTTTT
TRBD2,-,TRBV7-8,TRBJ2-3,CASSPGEISGGTTDTQYF,TGTGCCAGCAGCCCAGGGGAAATTAGCGGGGGGACCACAGATACGCAGTATTTT
-,-,TRBV2,TRBJ2-5,CASTPGQKETQYF,TGTGCCAGCACCCCCGGACAGAAAGAGACCCAGTACTTC
-,-,TRBV10-3,TRBJ1-5,CAISDPPGQGPYSNQPQHF,TGTGCCATCAGTGACCCGCCGGGACAAGGGCCTTATAGCAATCAGCCCCAGCATTTT
-,-,TRBV2,TRBJ2-5,CASSEVISVYQETQYF,TGTGCCAGCAGTGAAGTAATATCGGTATACCAAGAGACCCAGTACTTC
TRBD1,-,TRBV6-4,TRBJ1-2,CASRALRDRYGYTF,TGTGCCAGCAGAGCACTCCGGGACAGATATGGCTACACCTTC
-,-,TRBV11-2,TRBJ2-1,CASSLVVGNEQFF,TGTGCCAGCAGCTTAGTCGTCGGCAATGAGCAGTTCTTC
-,-,TRBV6-5,TRBJ2-7,CASSYGPTSTYEQYF,TGTGCCAGCAGTTACGGGCCTACGAGCACCTACGAGCAGTACTTC
TRBD1,-,TRBV6-1,TRBJ2-7,CASSEPPGQGYEQYF,TGTGCCAGCAGTGAACCCCCGGGACAGGGCTACGAGCAGTACTTC
TRBD1,-,TRBV27,TRBJ2-3,CASADRGPVDTQYF,TGTGCCAGCGCGGACAGGGGACCTGTGGATACGCAGTATTTT
TRBD1,once,TRBV2,TRBJ1-2,CASSNPGQGYGYTF,TGTGCCAGCAGTAATCCGGGACAGGGATATGGCTACACCTTC
-,once,TRBV4-1,TRBJ1-5,CASSERLINQPQHF,TGCGCCAGCTCCGAACGACTGATCAATCAGCCCCAGCATTTT
-,-,TRBV6-4,TRBJ2-1,CASSGVGERSYNEQFF,TGTGCCAGCAGTGGGGTCGGCGAGCGCTCCTACAATGAGCAGTTCTTC
-,-,TRBV27,TRBJ1-1,CASSLGRATEAFF,TGTGCCAGCAGTCTCGGGAGGGCCACTGAAGCTTTCTTT
-,-,TRBV18,TRBJ2-7,CASSPERETYEQYF,TGTGCCAGCTCACCGGAGAGGGAGACCTACGAGCAGTACTTC
TRBD2,-,TRBV7-9,TRBJ2-3,CASSGVEAGGESTDTQYF,TGTGCCAGCAGCGGGGTTGAAGCGGGGGGGGAGAGCACAGATACGCAGTATTTT
-,-,TRBV19,TRBJ2-5,CASSQDSEETQYF,TGTGCCAGTAGCCAGGACAGCGAAGAGACCCAGTACTTC
-,once,TRBV7-9,TRBJ2-1,CASSLDSSYNEQFF,TGTGCCAGCAGCTTAGATAGCTCCTACAATGAGCAGTTCTTC